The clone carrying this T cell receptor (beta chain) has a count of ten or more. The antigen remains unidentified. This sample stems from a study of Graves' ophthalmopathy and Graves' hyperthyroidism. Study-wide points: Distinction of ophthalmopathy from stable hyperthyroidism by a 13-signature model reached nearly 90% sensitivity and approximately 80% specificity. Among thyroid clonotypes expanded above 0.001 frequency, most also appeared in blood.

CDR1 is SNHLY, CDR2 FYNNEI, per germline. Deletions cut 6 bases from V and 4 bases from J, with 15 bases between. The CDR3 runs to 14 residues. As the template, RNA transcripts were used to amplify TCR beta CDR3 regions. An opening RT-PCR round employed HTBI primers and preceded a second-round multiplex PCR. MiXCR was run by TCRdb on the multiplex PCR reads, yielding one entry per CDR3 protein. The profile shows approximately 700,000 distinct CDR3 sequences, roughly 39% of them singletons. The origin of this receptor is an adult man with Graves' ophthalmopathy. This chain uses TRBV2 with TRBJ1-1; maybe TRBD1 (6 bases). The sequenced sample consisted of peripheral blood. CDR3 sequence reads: CASSTQGPSTEAFF. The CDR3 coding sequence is TGTGCCAGCAGCACACAGGGACCGAGCACTGAAGCTTTCTTT.